Here is one T cell receptor (beta chain) with its context. The clone's antigen remains unknown. Base quality data are lacking; no much larger clone is found one base away. DNA from CEF-cultured naive and memory CD4+ T cells underwent immunoSEQ TCR-beta sequencing at survey level. The study's processing was this. During preprocessing, nonproductive sequences were removed, as were CDR3s that did not start with C, did not end with F or W, or were shorter than 7 amino acids. Antigen-specific clonotypes were called with the MANAFEST web app, based on expansion relative to reference and other culture wells. A clone counted as positive if significantly expanded in 2 of 3 replicate wells versus the reference culture at FDR below 0.05. To be called positive, a clone also had to show significant expansion compared with every other tandem well and an odds ratio greater than 5. Cultured and uncultured naive and memory CD4+ repertoires were searched for CDR3s previously identified as spike- and CEF-reactive. CDR3 homology was quantified as pairwise Levenshtein distance, calculated with the stringdist R package after three terminal residues were trimmed from each end. Drawn from immuneACCESS, this table holds only the in-frame rearrangements with V and J called that TCRdb kept. Clones are partly lost; checked studies trace under half to an unresolved V gene and leave the rest unexplained. The V and J calls and the clone size are those of that table, but D and trimming were determined from the DNA. The sample table contains about 40,000 clones; only one count was recorded for 77% of them. The ten largest clones add up to about a fifth of the sample.

CDR1 and CDR2, looked up from the germline V gene (reference sequence), are LGHDT and YNNKEL. The CDR3, from cysteine to phenylalanine, totals 14 residues. Just the 42-base CDR3 DNA is kept, in frame starting at base 1. V sheds 3 bases and J sheds 6 bases, leaving 13 bases between their ends. This record belongs to a study of CD4 T cells in relation to SARS-CoV-2 and coronaviruses (dated by TCRdb to the early 2020s). Notes on the research overall: In the ViraFEST assay, PBMCs were grown with antigen for nine to eleven days, and TCR beta CDR3s were then sequenced to identify antigen-specific clonal expansions. A different TCR-beta assay, based on Illumina, was used to sequence expansion assays from other donors in the study. Using patient-derived lymphoblastoid cell lines, the shared crossreactive spike epitopes were mapped to their HLA restriction. Samples from a few pre-COVID donors and the naive versus memory experiments were sequenced with the Adaptive Biotechnologies TCR-sequencing kit; other data were Illumina-based. The full convalescent cohort of 12 patients had a median age of about 37 years, ranging from roughly 20 to 72 years. The approximately 12 convalescent patients included 8 males and 4 females; two subjects were Hispanic. The study assessed, at the TCR clonotype level, memory CD4+ T cell crossreactivity between SARS-CoV-2 and common cold coronavirus spike proteins. What the research found in general, with its limitations: The study was constrained by small numbers of patients and of tested TCRs. Crossreactivity analysis centred on spike protein, so crossreactivity against other viral proteins was not assessed. Pre-pandemic and post-infection samples were not both contributed by any donor, so tracing of the source of pre-existing responses was limited. Roughly 70% of donors had memory CD4+ clonotypes that crossrecognized SARS-CoV-2 and at least one common cold coronavirus spike. Sequencing of naive versus memory cells indicated that the assay detects memory recall responses, not primary responses primed during culture. Compared with monoreactive clones, crossreactive clones had significantly weaker SARS-CoV-2-driven expansion, a result consistent with antigenic imprinting.

Naive and memory CD4+ T cells were separated from cryopreserved PBMCs through CD4 enrichment, which was followed by EasySep naive CD4+ T cell enrichment. Sorted naive or memory CD4+ T cells (about 9.6 x 10^4) were cultured 1:1 with T cell-depleted PBMCs and CEF peptides for about ten days. Each peptide culture condition was generally run in triplicate replicate wells. Ficoll-Paque PLUS gradient centrifugation was used to isolate PBMCs from leukapheresis product or whole blood. PBMCs were either cryopreserved at -140 degrees C or used fresh in the expansion assay. The QIAamp Micro DNA Kit was used to extract genomic DNA from the CD4+ T cells.

The origin of this receptor is an adult with COVID-19. The V gene is TRBV3-1 (or the pseudogene TRBV3-2) and the J gene is TRBJ2-3; perhaps TRBD2 is the D gene, with 6 bases matching. The specimen sequenced was memory CD4+ T cells from PBMCs, cultured in vitro. Taken with the paper, the label for cell subset or site translates to: memory (non-naive) CD4+ T cells. The DNA reads TGTGCCAGCAGCCACCGGGGGATGATGGATACGCAGTATTTT. Its amino acids are CASSHRGMMDTQYF.